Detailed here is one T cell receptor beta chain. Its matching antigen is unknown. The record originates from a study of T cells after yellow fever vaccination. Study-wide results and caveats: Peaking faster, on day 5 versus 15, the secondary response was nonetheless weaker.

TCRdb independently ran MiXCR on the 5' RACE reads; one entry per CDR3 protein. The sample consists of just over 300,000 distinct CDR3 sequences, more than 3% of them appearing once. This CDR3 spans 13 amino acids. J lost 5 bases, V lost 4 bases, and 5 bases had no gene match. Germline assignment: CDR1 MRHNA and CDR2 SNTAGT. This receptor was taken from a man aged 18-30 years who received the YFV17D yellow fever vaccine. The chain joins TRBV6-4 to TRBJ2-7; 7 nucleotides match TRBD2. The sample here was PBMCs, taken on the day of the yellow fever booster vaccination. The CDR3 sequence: CASSGGGENEQYF. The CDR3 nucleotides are TGTGCCAGCAGTGGGGGGGGGGAAAACGAGCAGTACTTC.